A selection of T cell receptor beta chains follows, all from one sample in a study of blood T cells in healthy people across ages. A single record per CDR3 protein comes from TCRdb applying MiXCR to the 5' RACE reads. The data hold approximately 800,000 distinct CDR3 sequences, with roughly 64% observed a single time. The specimen sequenced was blood. Receptors originate from a man younger than 40 in good health. Each CDR3 is given with its conserved first and last residue. Clone size is shown for a subset of rows, as once, few, many or a class of expanded clone.

clone_size	v_call	j_call	cdr3_aa
few	TRBV6-2/TRBV6-3	TRBJ2-7	CASSYSISSGDYEQYF
-	TRBV29-1	TRBJ2-5	CSVDPKAQETQYF
few	TRBV29-1	TRBJ2-1	CSVESPSGGYNEQFF
-	TRBV29-1	TRBJ1-1	CSARRQMNTEAFF
few	TRBV7-2	TRBJ2-1	CASSSPPGLSFYEQFF
-	TRBV19	TRBJ2-4	CASGPRASGKAKNIQYF
few	TRBV7-2	TRBJ2-1	CASSLGGTSVNEQFF
-	TRBV18	TRBJ2-5	CASSPPTRFQETQYF
-	TRBV7-9	TRBJ1-2	CASSPESGHGYTF
-	TRBV6-5	-	CASTSFVGASDEQYF
-	TRBV7-2	TRBJ1-2	CASSPPGPYGYTF